The 19 T cell receptor beta chains given below trace back to one sample, sequenced in a study of CD8 T cells in Susac syndrome. A quantity of about 0.5 to 1 ug RNA underwent reverse transcription using random hexamers. TCRdb passed the immunoSEQ multiplex PCR reads through MiXCR, listing each CDR3 protein once. The sample includes 150,000 to 200,000 distinct CDR3 sequences, under 97% of them seen just once. Sequenced: CD4+ T cells from PBMCs. The receptors come from a human donor with multiple sclerosis.

Of note for this clonotype: The junction departs from germline at one end; a sequencing error may be responsible. The V call is TRBV11-2, the J call TRBJ2-1, with D possibly matching TRBD2 (8 bases). The CDR3 spans 16 residues. Germline V lookup: CDR1 SGHAT, CDR2 FQNNGV. This CDR3 reads CASSLAGTVGSGEQFF. The CDR3 DNA reads as TGTGCCAGCAGTTTAGCGGGGACAGTTGGTTCTGGTGAGCAGTTCTTC.

This chain links TRBV4-2 with TRBJ2-3; TRBD1 is a possible D gene (6 bases). CDR1 LGHNA and CDR2 YNFKEQ come from the germline V gene. This CDR3 spans 18 amino acids. Deletions cut 4 bases from V and 6 bases from J, with 26 bases between. The CDR3 region has the DNA TGTGCCAGCAGCCCCCCGGGACAAGGGACACATCCCGTGGATACGCAGTATTTT. This encodes CASSPPGQGTHPVDTQYF.

This chain joins TRBV10-3 and TRBJ2-6; 7 positions agree with TRBD1. Trimming cost V 8 bases and J 2 bases; bases outside gene matches: 9. In germline, CDR1 is ENHRY, CDR2 SYGVKD. The CDR3 is made up of 16 amino acids. The CDR3 loop is CAIATGVPPGANVLTF. The CDR3 DNA follows: TGTGCCATCGCTACAGGGGTCCCCCCTGGGGCCAACGTCCTGACTTTC.

V and J are TRBV29-1 and TRBJ2-7; D uncertain. Per the germline V gene, CDR1 is SQVTM and CDR2 is ANQGSEA. CDR3 length: 14 amino acids. V lost 4 bases to trimming and J lost 6 bases, with 19 bases between them. The CDR3 bases are TGCAGCGTTGCGTGGTACGGAATGGATGCCGAGCAGTACTTC. It encodes CSVAWYGMDAEQYF.

This chain connects TRBV11-2 to TRBJ2-2; 10 bases are a match to TRBD2. The V segment lost 5 bases and the J segment 5 bases; nucleotides outside the gene matches: 8. CDR3 length: 16 amino acids. From germline, CDR1 is SGHAT and CDR2 FQNNGV. CDR3: CASSPLSGGRTGELFF. The CDR3 DNA reads TGTGCCAGCAGCCCTCTTAGCGGGGGGAGGACCGGGGAGCTGTTTTTT.

The rearrangement joins TRBV29-1 to TRBJ1-2; tentatively, D is TRBD1 (6 bases). The CDR3 loop spans 13 amino acids. Germline CDR1 SQVTM, CDR2 ANQGSEA. Trimming removed 2 bases at V and 2 bases at J, with 9 bases between. CDR3 sequence: CSVERGGNYGYTF. CDR3 bases: TGCAGCGTTGAACGAGGGGGGAACTATGGCTACACCTTC.

The CDR3 DNA is TGTGCCTGGAGTATAAAACAACATGGGATTAGCAATCAGCCCCAGCATTTT. It encodes CAWSIKQHGISNQPQHF. J is TRBJ1-5 and V is TRBV30; D not certain. Germline loops: CDR1 GTSNPN, CDR2 SVGIG (reference sequence). Trimming removed 2 bases from V and 0 bases from J, with 17 bases in between. The CDR3 has 17 amino acids.

J is TRBJ1-2 and V is TRBV10-3; TRBD1 is a possible D gene (5 bases). Germline V gene data show CDR1 as ENHRY and CDR2 as SYGVKD. The length of the CDR3 is 17 residues. Trimming removed 4 bases from V and 0 bases from J, with 18 bases in between. The CDR3, as DNA: TGTGCCATCAGTGGTCAGGGAACCAACTTGACTAACTATGGCTACACCTTC. Residues: CAISGQGTNLTNYGYTF.

The V gene is TRBV7-2, the J gene TRBJ1-6; 12 positions agree with TRBD1. The junction had 6 bases not matched to a gene; V was cut back by 3 bases and J by 0 bases. Germline loops: CDR1 SGHTA, CDR2 FQGNSA. CDR3 length equals 19 residues. The CDR3 reads CASSFGTGGRNSYNSPLHF. The CDR3 region has the DNA TGTGCCAGCAGCTTCGGGACAGGGGGCAGGAACTCCTATAATTCACCCCTCCACTTT.

This rearrangement joins TRBV29-1 to TRBJ1-1; D not certain. V was trimmed by 3 bases and J by 4 bases, leaving 3 bases between them. Per the germline V gene, CDR1 is SQVTM and CDR2 is ANQGSEA. The CDR3 is 10 residues long. DNA of the CDR3: TGCAGCGTTGATCTCACTGAAGCTTTCTTT. It is translated as CSVDLTEAFF.

The chain links TRBV5-1 to TRBJ1-5; 9 positions agree with TRBD1. The CDR3 consists of 15 residues. V trimming: 3 bases; J trimming: 1 base; junction bases outside the gene matches: 2. Germline V gives CDR1 SGHRS, CDR2 YFSETQ. The CDR3 DNA reads TGCGCCAGCAGCTCCGGGACAGGGAGCAATCAGCCCCAGCATTTT. The encoded protein is CASSSGTGSNQPQHF.

The rearrangement joins TRBV30 to TRBJ2-7; D is uncertain. V was pared by 3 bases and J by 6 bases, with 12 bases between. CDR1 is GTSNPN, CDR2 SVGIG, per germline (reference sequence). The CDR3 covers 12 residues. CDR3 protein: CAWSDTGREQYF. DNA of the CDR3: TGTGCCTGGAGCGACACTGGGCGCGAGCAGTACTTC.

The gene calls are TRBV29-1 and TRBJ2-3, with D possibly matching TRBD1 (6 bases). V lost 3 bases, J lost 6 bases, and 13 bases lay in between. This CDR3 is built from 13 residues. Per the germline V gene, CDR1 is SQVTM and CDR2 is ANQGSEA. The CDR3 region is CSVEDSWRDTQYF. CDR3 DNA: TGCAGCGTTGAGGACAGCTGGCGGGATACGCAGTATTTT.

The chain is built from TRBV29-1 and TRBJ2-3; D is uncertain. The germline V gene encodes CDR1 SQVTM and CDR2 ANQGSEA. The V and J ends lost 5 bases and 5 bases respectively, with 8 bases between them. CDR3 length: 11 residues. CDR3 in amino acids: CSVTLGDTQYF. The CDR3 nucleotides read TGCAGCGTTACCTTAGGAGATACGCAGTATTTT.

V gene TRBV28 combines with J gene TRBJ1-5; D remains ambiguous. Germline CDR1 MDHEN, CDR2 SYDVKM. V lost 2 bases and J 5 bases, leaving 16 bases between the germline ends. The length of the CDR3 is 16 residues. The CDR3 protein is CASSLNSRGMYQPQHF. The CDR3 nucleotides read TGTGCCAGCAGTTTAAACAGTCGCGGAATGTATCAGCCCCAGCATTTT.

J is TRBJ2-1 and V is TRBV12-3 or TRBV12-4; D gene unclear. Trimming took off 6 bases at V and 3 bases at J, with 12 bases between the two ends. The CDR3 totals 14 residues. The CDR3 nucleotides are TGTGCCAGCAGCGACTTTACTAACTACAATGAGCAGTTCTTC. Translated, it gives CASSDFTNYNEQFF.

V usage is TRBV20-1 and J usage is TRBJ2-2; D remains ambiguous. Germline assignment: CDR1 DFQATT and CDR2 SNEGSKA (reference sequence). This CDR3 has 14 amino acids. The ends were cut back, 6 bases at V and 4 bases at J, with 15 bases in the middle. The CDR3 protein is CSAALGLVTGELFF. CDR3 DNA sequence: TGCAGTGCCGCCTTAGGGCTCGTCACCGGGGAGCTGTTTTTT.

This sequence joins TRBV6-5 and TRBJ1-1; D is unresolved. The CDR3 loop spans 16 amino acids. CDR1 and CDR2 from the germline V gene are MNHEY and SVGAGI. Trimming took off 0 bases at V and 1 base at J, with 12 bases between the two ends. This CDR3 reads CASSYSPNGWNTEAFF. The CDR3 bases are TGTGCCAGCAGTTACTCTCCGAATGGCTGGAACACTGAAGCTTTCTTT.

The J gene is TRBJ1-1, the V gene TRBV24-1; perhaps TRBD1 as D (6 bases). This CDR3 comprises 15 residues. The V and J ends lost 3 bases and 5 bases respectively, with 15 bases between them. Germline CDR1 KGHDR, CDR2 SFDVKD. The CDR3: CATSDRTTGYTEAFF. The CDR3 DNA sequence: TGTGCCACCAGTGATCGTACCACAGGGTATACTGAAGCTTTCTTT.